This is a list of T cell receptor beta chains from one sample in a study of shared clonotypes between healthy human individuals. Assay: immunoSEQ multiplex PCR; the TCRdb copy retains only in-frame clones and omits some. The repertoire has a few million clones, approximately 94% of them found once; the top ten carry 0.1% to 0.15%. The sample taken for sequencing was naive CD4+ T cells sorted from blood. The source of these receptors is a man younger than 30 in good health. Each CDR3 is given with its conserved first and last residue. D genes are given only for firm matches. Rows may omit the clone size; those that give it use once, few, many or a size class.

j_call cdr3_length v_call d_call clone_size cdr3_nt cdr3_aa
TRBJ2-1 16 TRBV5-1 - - TGCGCCAGCAGCTTGGAACCGTCTGGGGCCTACAATGAGCAGTTCTTC CASSLEPSGAYNEQFF
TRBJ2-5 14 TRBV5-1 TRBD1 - TGCGCCAGCACGCTGACAGGGCAGATTGAGACCCAGTACTTC CASTLTGQIETQYF
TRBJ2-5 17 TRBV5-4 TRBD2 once TGTGCCGCCTCCCCCGGGGGGGCGCGGGGGCCTGGGGAGACCCAGTACTTC CAASPGGARGPGETQYF
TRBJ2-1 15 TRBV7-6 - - TGTGCCAGCAGCTTAACCAGGCACTCCTACAATGAGCAGTTCTTC CASSLTRHSYNEQFF
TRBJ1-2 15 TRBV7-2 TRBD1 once TGTGCCAGCAGCCCGTACCCCAGACAGGGGGTGCCACACACCTTC CASSPYPRQGVPHTF
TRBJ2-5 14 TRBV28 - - TGTGCCAGCAGCCGATCTACTAGCCAAGAGACCCAGTACTTC CASSRSTSQETQYF
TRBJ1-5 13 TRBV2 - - TGTGCCAGCAAGATCAATAGCAATCAGCCCCAGCATTTT CASKINSNQPQHF
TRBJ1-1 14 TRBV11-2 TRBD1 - TGTGCCAGCAGCTTAAGGGGGCAGGGCACTGAAGCTTTCTTT CASSLRGQGTEAFF
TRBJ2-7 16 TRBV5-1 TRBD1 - TGCGCCAGCAGCTTGGCGGGACAGGGGGTATCCTACGAGCAGTACTTC CASSLAGQGVSYEQYF
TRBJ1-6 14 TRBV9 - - TGTGCCAGCAGCGCGATGAGGGGGGTATCACCCCTCCACTTT CASSAMRGVSPLHF
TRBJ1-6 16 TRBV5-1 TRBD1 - TGCGCCAGCAGCCTAGGACAGGGGCAAATTCATTCACCCCTCCACTTT CASSLGQGQIHSPLHF
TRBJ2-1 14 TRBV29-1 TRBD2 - TGCAGCGTTGTTAGCGGGGGGAAATACAATGAGCAGTTCTTC CSVVSGGKYNEQFF
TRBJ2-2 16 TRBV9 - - TGTGCCAGCAGCGTAGGTGCCTCAGCTAACACCGGGGAGCTGTTTTTT CASSVGASANTGELFF
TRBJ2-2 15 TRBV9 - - TGTGCCAGCAGCGTAGACGGGGACCTCACCGGGGAGCTGTTTTTT CASSVDGDLTGELFF
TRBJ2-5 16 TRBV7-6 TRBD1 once TGTGCCAGCAGCGGGGGGACAGGGAGGTCGCAAGAGACCCAGTACTTC CASSGGTGRSQETQYF
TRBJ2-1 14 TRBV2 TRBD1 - TGTGCCAGCAGCCGACAGGGGGGGTACAATGAGCAGTTCTTC CASSRQGGYNEQFF
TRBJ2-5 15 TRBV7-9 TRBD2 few TGTGCCAGCAGCCCGTCGGGACTAGCGGGAGAGACCCAGTACTTC CASSPSGLAGETQYF
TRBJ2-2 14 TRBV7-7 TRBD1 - TGTGCTAGCAGCAAGGACAGGGGGCCCGGGGAGCTGTTTTTT CASSKDRGPGELFF
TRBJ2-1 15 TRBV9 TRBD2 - TGTGCCAGCAGCGTATTAGCGGGAGGGACGCGTGAGCAGTTCTTC CASSVLAGGTREQFF
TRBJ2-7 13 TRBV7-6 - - TGTGCCAGCAGCTTACGGGCAGGGGTCGAGCAGTACTTC CASSLRAGVEQYF
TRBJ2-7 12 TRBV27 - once TGTGCCAGCAGGGGGGTCTCCTACGAGCAGTACTTC CASRGVSYEQYF
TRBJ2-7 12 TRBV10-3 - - TGTGCCATCAGTGACCCCCCCTACGAGCAGTACTTC CAISDPPYEQYF
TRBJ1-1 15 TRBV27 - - TGTGCCAGCAGTTTGGATAACAGAATGAACACTGAAGCTTTCTTT CASSLDNRMNTEAFF
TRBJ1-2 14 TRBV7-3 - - TGTGCCAGCAGCCCCAGGACAGCCAACTATGGCTACACCTTC CASSPRTANYGYTF
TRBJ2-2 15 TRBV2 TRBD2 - TGTGCCAGCAGACCCGCTAGCGGGGGCACCGGGGAGCTGTTTTTT CASRPASGGTGELFF